This TCR beta chain was captured in a study of blood T cell repertoires in COVID-19. Across the study: T cells, B-cell-depleted T cells, or PBMCs supplied cDNA or gDNA.

The recovered donors of Cohort 3 showed two negative PCRs, clearance, or symptom resolution. The germline V gene encodes CDR1 MNHEY and CDR2 SVGAGI. The V gene lost 6 bases and the J gene lost 1 base, with 12 bases spanning the gap. The CDR3 runs to 14 residues. As originally analysed: Nucleated cell number was recorded as an estimate derived from reference gene primer amplification. Produced via immunoSEQ multiplex PCR; TCRdb's table is partial and in-frame only. The DNA gave D and trimming, while V, J and clone size come from that table. The sample has 250,000 to 350,000 clones; roughly nine tenths are singletons.

Sequencing input: PBMCs or T cells enriched from blood (not recorded which). The sequence came from a woman aged 25 to 39 who had recovered from COVID-19. The chain links TRBV6-5 to TRBJ2-5; D might be TRBD2 (6 bases). The CDR3 loop is CASSPGRIQETQYF. CDR3 coding DNA: TGTGCCAGCAGCCCCGGGAGAATCCAAGAGACCCAGTACTTC.